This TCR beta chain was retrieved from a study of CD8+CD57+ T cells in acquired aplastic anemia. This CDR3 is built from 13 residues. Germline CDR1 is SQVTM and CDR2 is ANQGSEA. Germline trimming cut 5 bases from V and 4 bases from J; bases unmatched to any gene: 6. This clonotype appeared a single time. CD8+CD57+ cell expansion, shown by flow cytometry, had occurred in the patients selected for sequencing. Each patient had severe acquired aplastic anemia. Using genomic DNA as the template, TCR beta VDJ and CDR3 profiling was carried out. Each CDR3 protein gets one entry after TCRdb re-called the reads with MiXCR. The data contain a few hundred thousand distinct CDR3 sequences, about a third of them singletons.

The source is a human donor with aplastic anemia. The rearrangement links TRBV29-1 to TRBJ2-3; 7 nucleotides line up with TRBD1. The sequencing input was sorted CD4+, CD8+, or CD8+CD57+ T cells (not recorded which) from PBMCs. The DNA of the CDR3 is TGCAGCGTTCTACAGGGGAGCTCAGATACGCAGTATTTT. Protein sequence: CSVLQGSSDTQYF.